These 14 T cell receptor beta chains originate from one sample sequenced in a study of spatial heterogeneity in lung cancer. Using its own MiXCR run on the 5' RACE reads, TCRdb lists one record per CDR3 protein. The table shows 25,000 to 35,000 distinct CDR3 sequences, with 5% to 6.5% occurring only once. As for time point: blood at routine non-recurrence follow-up after resection. The material was PBMCs, obtained at follow-up. The receptors derive from a female donor with early-stage non-small cell lung cancer.

This clonotype was recorded at least ten times. The rearrangement uses TRBV6-2 or TRBV6-3 and TRBJ1-2; tentative D call: TRBD1 (5 bases). The V gene's germline CDR1 is MNHEY and CDR2 SVGEGT. V was pared by 0 bases and J by 4 bases, with 9 bases between. The CDR3 length is 14 residues. CDR3 sequence (DNA): TGTGCCAGCAGTTACTCATACAGGATCTATGGCTACACCTTC. Its protein product is CASSYSYRIYGYTF.

In its sample, this clonotype was seen many times. This chain connects TRBV4-3 to TRBJ1-4; no reliable D call. The CDR3 loop spans 14 amino acids. Germline loops: CDR1 LGHNA, CDR2 YSLEER. V was shortened by 4 bases and J by 1 base, with 7 bases between the two germline ends. This CDR3 is CASSPTVTNEKLFF. The CDR3 nucleotides are TGCGCCAGCAGCCCAACGGTAACTAATGAAAAACTGTTTTTT.

This clonotype was counted at least ten times. V is TRBV7-2 and J is TRBJ2-1; D is uncertain. The CDR3 contains 11 residues. CDR1 and CDR2 (germline): SGHTA, FQGNSA. With 3 bases removed from V and 8 bases from J, the gap between germline ends came to 5 bases. The CDR3, as DNA: TGTGCCAGCAGCTTCTTGGATGAGCAGTTCTTC. Translating it yields CASSFLDEQFF.

This clonotype was seen ten or more times. This sequence joins TRBV7-8 and TRBJ1-1; D is unresolved. CDR3 length: 10 residues. Per germline, CDR1 SGHVS and CDR2 FQNEAQ. V was clipped by 7 bases and J by 8 bases, with 8 bases between them. CDR3 amino acids: CASNLGEAFF. The CDR3 DNA is TGTGCCAGCAACCTTGGCGAAGCTTTCTTT. The full variable domain, with the rest looked up from reference TRBV7-8 and TRBJ1-1, is GAGVSQSPRYKVAKRGQDVALRCDPISGHVSLFWYQQALGQGPEFLTYFQNEAQLDKSGLPSDRFFAERPEGSVSTLKIQRTQQEDSAVYLCASNLGEAFFGQGTRLTVV.

This clonotype was counted ten times or more. The V and J genes are TRBV9 and TRBJ1-2, with 7 bases identical to TRBD1. The length of the CDR3 is 15 residues. Germline CDR1 SGDLS, CDR2 YYNGEE. The V segment lost 4 bases and the J segment 4 bases; nucleotides outside the gene matches: 10. DNA of the CDR3: TGTGCCAGCAGCCCCCTCGATGCAGGGGGCTATGGCTACACCTTC. Its translation is CASSPLDAGGYGYTF.

In its sample, this clonotype was seen many times. The rearrangement joins TRBV27 to TRBJ2-7; possible D gene TRBD1, 6 bases. CDR3 length: 14 residues. Germline loops: CDR1 MNHEY, CDR2 SMNVEV (reference sequence). Trimming cost V 2 bases and J 2 bases, with 10 bases left between them. In DNA, the CDR3 is TGTGCCAGCAGTTTAACCGAGGGGGCCTACGAGCAGTACTTC. It is translated as CASSLTEGAYEQYF.

This clonotype was recorded at least ten times. This chain connects TRBV20-1 to TRBJ1-5; D call uncertain. V lost 0 bases and J 2 bases, leaving 14 bases between the germline ends. This CDR3 has 16 residues. Germline V gene lookup returns CDR1 DFQATT and CDR2 SNEGSKA (reference sequence). CDR3 loop: CSARDTSHAGNQPQHF. CDR3 DNA: TGCAGTGCTAGAGATACTTCCCATGCCGGCAATCAGCCCCAGCATTTT.

This clonotype has only a few counts. The gene calls are TRBV29-1 and TRBJ2-1; the D gene is possibly TRBD1 (5 bases). Looked up from germline, CDR1 is SQVTM and CDR2 is ANQGSEA. Trimming cost V 1 base and J 1 base, with 11 bases left between them. The CDR3 has 15 residues. The CDR3 region has the DNA TGCAGCGTTGAAGGCCACAGGCAATCCTACAATGAGCAGTTCTTC. This codes for CSVEGHRQSYNEQFF.

This clonotype was recorded many times. The V and J genes are TRBV10-3 and TRBJ2-7, with a weak D call TRBD2 (5 bases). Germline lookup yields CDR1 ENHRY and CDR2 SYGVKD. Trimming took 6 bases from V and 3 from J, leaving 9 bases between them. This CDR3 is built from 12 residues. The CDR3 region has the DNA TGTGCCATCAGCCCGAGGGACTACGAGCAGTACTTC. Protein sequence: CAISPRDYEQYF.

This clonotype was observed many times. This chain links TRBV27 with TRBJ2-5, with D possibly TRBD2 on 5 matching bases. Trimming took off 0 bases at V and 5 bases at J, with 10 bases between the two ends. This CDR3 spans 14 amino acids. Germline-derived CDR1 and CDR2 are MNHEY and SMNVEV (reference sequence). CDR3 sequence (DNA): TGTGCCAGCAGTTTATCCCGGGGTGGGGAGACCCAGTACTTC. It encodes CASSLSRGGETQYF.

In this sample, this clonotype turned up many times. This chain links TRBV28 with TRBJ2-4; D is ambiguous. Deletions cut 2 bases from V and 4 bases from J, with 9 bases between. The CDR3 has 14 residues. Germline V gene sequence: CDR1 MDHEN, CDR2 SYDVKM. The DNA of the CDR3 is TGTGCCAGCAGTTTAGTCGGGCCAAAAAACATTCAGTACTTC. Encoded protein: CASSLVGPKNIQYF.

This clonotype has ten or more counts. This sequence joins TRBV4-3 and TRBJ2-7; TRBD1 matches 7 bases. The V gene's germline CDR1 is LGHNA and CDR2 YSLEER. V was clipped by 0 bases and J by 1 base; unmatched bases: 6. CDR3 length: 16 amino acids. In DNA, the CDR3 is TGCGCCAGCAGCCAAGATTGGCCAGGGGGTTCCTACGAGCAGTACTTC. Residues: CASSQDWPGGSYEQYF.

This clonotype was counted only a few times. The chain combines TRBV7-2 with TRBJ2-5; 9 nucleotides agree with TRBD2. Germline trimming cut 4 bases from V and 1 base from J; bases unmatched to any gene: 10. Germline assignment: CDR1 SGHTA and CDR2 FQGNSA. The CDR3 sequence is 17 residues long. The CDR3 protein is CASSSGLAPFLQETQYF. The CDR3 nucleotides are TGTGCCAGCAGCTCGGGACTAGCCCCCTTCCTCCAAGAGACCCAGTACTTC.

CDR3 nucleotides: TGTGCCAGCAGTTACTCCCCCCCCATCCGACACAATTCTGAAAAACTGTTTTTT. Translated, it gives CASSYSPPIRHNSEKLFF. The chain is built from TRBV6-5 and TRBJ1-4; D not certain. The CDR3 is 18 amino acids. Trimming removed 0 bases from V and 7 bases from J, with 21 bases in between. Germline loops: CDR1 MNHEY, CDR2 SVGAGI.